This T cell receptor beta chain was documented in a study of Graves' ophthalmopathy and Graves' hyperthyroidism. General study points: Most thyroid clonotypes with frequency above 0.001 were detected in blood too.

In this cohort, patients with other autoimmune diseases, uncontrolled infections, pregnancy or lactation were excluded. Orbital computed tomography and thyroid ultrasound, along with TRAb, serum thyroxine and clinical symptoms, underpinned diagnosis. Isolation of PBMCs was performed using 9.5 to 10 ml of fresh peripheral blood. TCR beta CDR3 amplification used RNA transcripts. HTBI primers primed a first-round RT-PCR, and a second-round multiplex PCR followed. TCRdb redid the calling of the multiplex PCR reads with MiXCR, one entry per CDR3 protein. This sample carries hundreds of thousands of distinct CDR3 sequences, 22% of them seen once, and the ten largest clones take around 6.9%. This clonotype was recorded many times. Antigen unknown. Trimming removed 3 bases from V and 1 base from J; junction bases left unmatched: 0. Germline CDR1 LNHNV, CDR2 YYDKDF (reference sequence). The CDR3 extends over 14 amino acids.

The genes are TRBV15 and TRBJ1-1, with 9 bases identical to TRBD1. Input material: peripheral blood. The clonotype was recovered from a woman between 18 and 29 years old with stable Graves' hyperthyroidism. Some clones in this sample may be carry-over from other donors' samples. CDR3 in DNA: TGTGCCACCAGCAGGGACAGGGGGAACACTGAAGCTTTCTTT. This gives the protein CATSRDRGNTEAFF.